This T cell receptor beta chain was captured in a study of blood T cells in healthy people across ages. V was cut by 1 base and J by 1 base, with 19 bases left in between. From germline, CDR1 is SGHTA and CDR2 FQGNSA. This CDR3 spans 18 amino acids. The table lists this clonotype with a few counts. It was with a sample-barcoded 5' primer and a J-beta primer mix that a second PCR of roughly 7 to 12 cycles was run. MiXCR, applied by TCRdb to the 5' RACE reads, yields one record per CDR3 protein. The table lists about 560,000 distinct CDR3 sequences, 27% of them singletons, with roughly 3.5% in the top ten. These data also formed part of another study, on T cells of mothers and their children.

The TCR comes from a boy aged 2 to 9 in good health. The specimen was blood. This chain connects TRBV7-2 to TRBJ2-5, with D hard to call. The CDR3 sequence: CASSLVYWALRAQETQYF. In nucleotides, the CDR3 is TGTGCCAGCAGCTTAGTATATTGGGCACTTCGGGCCCAAGAGACCCAGTACTTC. The full variable domain, rest sourced from reference TRBV7-2 and TRBJ2-5, is GAGVSQSPSNKVTEKGKDVELRCDPISGHTALYWYRQSLGQGLEFLIYFQGNSAPDKSGLPSDRFSAERTGGSVSTLTIQRTQQEDSAVYLCASSLVYWALRAQETQYFGPGTRLLVL.